This TCR beta chain originates from a study of blood T cell repertoires in COVID-19. This clone was seen a single time. An end of the junction does not agree with germline; a read error may underlie this. Germline-derived CDR1 and CDR2 are MNHEY and SMNVEV (reference sequence). The CDR3 totals 15 residues. Original processing methods: From reference gene primer amplification, estimates of nucleated cell counts were derived. Here immunoSEQ multiplex PCR was the method, and the copy in TCRdb shows in-frame clones only, minus some. The V and J calls and the clone size are those of that table, but D and trimming were determined from the DNA. The sample gives some 130,000 clones, roughly 86% of which show up once; approximately 10% is in the top ten.

The sequencing input was peripheral blood. The clonotype was recovered from a woman in her 70s with COVID-19, enrolled during active disease. The chain links TRBV27 to TRBJ2-4; D perhaps matches TRBD2 (7 bases). CDR3 DNA: TGTGCCAGCAGTCTATCCTATCGGGGGGCCGATCCCCTGTTTTTC. Encoded protein: CASSLSYRGADPLFF.